This T cell receptor beta chain was recovered during a study of control samples from healthy donors and cancer patients. V lost 1 base, J lost 5 bases, and 6 bases lay in between. The V gene's germline CDR1 is MGHRA and CDR2 YSYEKL. The CDR3 has 14 residues. This clone was seen once. The method was immunoSEQ multiplex PCR; TCRdb's version includes in-frame clones alone and lacks a portion of them. The profile shows around 110,000 clones, around 87% of them singletons. The specimen sequenced was PBMCs. The chain couples TRBV4-1 to TRBJ1-6; tentatively, D is TRBD1 (6 bases). The origin of this receptor is a woman aged 45-65 years with colorectal cancer. CDR3 sequence (DNA): TGCGCCAGCAGCCAAGGACAGGATAATTCACCCCTCCACTTT. Translation gives CASSQGQDNSPLHF.